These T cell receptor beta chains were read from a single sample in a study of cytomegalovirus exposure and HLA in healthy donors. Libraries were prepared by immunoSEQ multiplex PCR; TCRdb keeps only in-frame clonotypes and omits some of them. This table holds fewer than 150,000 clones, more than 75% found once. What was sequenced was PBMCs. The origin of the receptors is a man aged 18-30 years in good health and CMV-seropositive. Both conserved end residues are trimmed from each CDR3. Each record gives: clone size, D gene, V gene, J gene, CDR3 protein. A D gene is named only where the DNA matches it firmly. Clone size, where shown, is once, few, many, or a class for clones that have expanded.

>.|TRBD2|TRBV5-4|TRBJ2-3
ASSPGLAGETQY
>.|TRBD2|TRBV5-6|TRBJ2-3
ASSFWRGTDTQY
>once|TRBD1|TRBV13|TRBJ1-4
ASSLDSGTGNEKLF
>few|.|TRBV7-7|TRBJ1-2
ASGGLGYGYT
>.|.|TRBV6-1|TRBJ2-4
ASSDFLKTIQY
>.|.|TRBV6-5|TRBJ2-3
ASSYAGRHTDTQY
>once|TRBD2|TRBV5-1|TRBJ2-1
ASSLAGGSSGSFNNEQF
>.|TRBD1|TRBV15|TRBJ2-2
ATSAPPGTGGTGELF
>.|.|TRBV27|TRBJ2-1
ASSFFRLSPNEQF
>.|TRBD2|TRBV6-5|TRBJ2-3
ASSGGLGYTQY
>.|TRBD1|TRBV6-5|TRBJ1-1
ASTVQGGTEAF
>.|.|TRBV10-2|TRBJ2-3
ASSEWRSTDTQY
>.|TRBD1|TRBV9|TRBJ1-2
ASSALGQIYGYT
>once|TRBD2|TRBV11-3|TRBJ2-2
ASSSPAGEGTGELF
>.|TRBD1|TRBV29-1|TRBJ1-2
SAAGGDRGYYGYT
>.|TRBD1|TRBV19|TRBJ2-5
ASSSNPFRGPGETQY
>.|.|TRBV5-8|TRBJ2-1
ASSLYPYSYNEQF
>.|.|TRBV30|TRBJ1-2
AWSVQVGNYGYT
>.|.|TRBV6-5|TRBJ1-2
ASSYAGYGYT
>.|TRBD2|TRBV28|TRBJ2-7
ASRRAGLKDYEQY
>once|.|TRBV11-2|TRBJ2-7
ASSSRRTVSYEQY
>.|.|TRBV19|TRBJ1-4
ASSISGWVGEKLF
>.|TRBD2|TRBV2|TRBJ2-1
ASRGLAGLGEQF
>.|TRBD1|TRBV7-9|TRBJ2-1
ASSSRTGQISYNEQF
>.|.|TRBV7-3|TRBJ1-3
ASSNPGEGNSGNTIY
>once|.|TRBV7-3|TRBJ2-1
ASSFADTSYNEQF
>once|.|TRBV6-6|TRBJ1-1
ASSLRQNTEAF
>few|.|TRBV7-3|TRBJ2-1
ASSLTTGRVTYNEQF
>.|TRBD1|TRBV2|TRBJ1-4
ASSGQGAANEKLF
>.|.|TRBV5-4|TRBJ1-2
ASSSFGSYGYT
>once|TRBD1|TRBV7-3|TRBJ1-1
ASSSQGRNTEAF